A selection of T cell receptor beta chains follows, all from one sample in a study of T cell responses to AZD1222 COVID-19 vaccine. Data came from immunoSEQ multiplex PCR; TCRdb stores just in-frame clones and leaves some out. The table has under 80,000 clones, 79% seen once. The sample in question was peripheral blood, obtained on day 0 of MenACWY control vaccination. These receptors all come from an adult in good health. The conserved cysteine and the conserved F or W are not part of the CDR3 here. The D gene is left open where the match is weak.

d_gene	j_gene	v_gene	CDR3aa
.	TRBJ1-5	TRBV6-5	ASTEGNNQPQH
.	TRBJ1-1	TRBV5-1	ASSPRGANTEAF
.	TRBJ2-1	TRBV19	ASSMGFGNEQF
.	TRBJ1-1	TRBV12-5	ASGLVIAPAGLYEAF
TRBD2	TRBJ2-7	TRBV2	ASSGGLAYAYEQY
.	TRBJ1-1	TRBV20-1	SDRGDTEAF
.	TRBJ1-6	TRBV6-5	ATQEGFSSPLH
TRBD1	TRBJ1-2	TRBV6-5	ASSPPGQAHYGYT
TRBD2	TRBJ2-2	TRBV7-2	ASSLRGGGGKNTGELF
.	TRBJ1-2	TRBV6-5	ASRTGENYGYT
.	TRBJ1-2	TRBV6-2/TRBV6-3	ASSDATDGYT
TRBD2	TRBJ2-7	TRBV7-9	ASSPGSGALYEQY
.	TRBJ2-5	TRBV7-2	ASSLAAGKETQY
.	TRBJ1-3	TRBV10-3	ATHESSGNTIY
.	TRBJ1-6	TRBV5-1	ASSLATDNSPLH
.	TRBJ2-1	TRBV13	ASSLENEQF
TRBD1	TRBJ2-7	TRBV5-4	ASSADRAHEQY
.	TRBJ1-3	TRBV3-1/TRBV3-2	ASSQRGKLRDGNTIY
.	TRBJ1-6	TRBV30	AWNYAGDNSPLH
.	TRBJ1-1	TRBV13	ASSSLLVRNDGEAF
.	TRBJ2-2	TRBV5-4	ASSPKVSDTGELF
.	TRBJ1-1	TRBV19	ASSIRNQNTEAF
.	TRBJ1-2	TRBV12-3/TRBV12-4	ASSFGGGYGYT
.	TRBJ2-7	TRBV5-6	ASSLPPGRQESYEQY
.	TRBJ2-7	TRBV5-1	ASSPTDESYEQY
TRBD2	TRBJ2-1	TRBV7-9	ASSLVAGAYNEQF